Presented here are 28 T cell receptor beta chains from one specimen sequenced in a study of human T cells and chemical hapten exposure. TCRdb re-called the RACE reads through MiXCR, storing one row per CDR3 protein. The sample holds under 450,000 distinct CDR3 sequences, roughly 4.8% seen once. The time point: patch test 1, 2 weeks after DPC sensitization. Treatment here: therapeutic diphenylcyclopropenone sensitization with weekly scalp DPC. The starting material was whole blood, obtained in connection with sensitization to the hapten diphenylcyclopropenone (DPC). The receptors shown here come from a woman in her fifties or sixties with alopecia areata. Some clones in this sample may be carry-over from other donors' samples.

This clonotype was seen repeatedly, ten times or more. The CDR3 region has the DNA TGCAGCGTTTTCGGCGGCTCGAACACCGGGGAGCTGTTTTTT. Translated, it gives CSVFGGSNTGELFF. The rearrangement uses TRBV29-1 and TRBJ2-2; no reliable D call. The CDR3 has 14 residues. V gave up 5 bases and J gave up 0 bases, with 10 bases separating them. The germline V gene encodes CDR1 SQVTM and CDR2 ANQGSEA.

To note about this clonotype: It may be a read error: a sequence one base away is much more abundant. The V call is TRBV7-9, the J call TRBJ2-1, with 10 positions matching TRBD1. The CDR3 consists of 16 residues. Trimming took 5 bases from V and 6 from J; bases not matched to a gene: 10. Germline V gene sequence: CDR1 SEHNR, CDR2 FQNEAQ (reference sequence). This CDR3 reads CASSPPGQGICNEQFF. The DNA for the CDR3 is TGTGCCAGCAGCCCCCCGGGACAGGGGATTTGCAATGAGCAGTTCTTC.

Ten or more counts support this clonotype. The chain is built from TRBV4-2 and TRBJ1-5; D may be TRBD1 (6 bases). The CDR3 length is 15 residues. V lost 4 bases to trimming and J lost 3 bases, with 13 bases between them. Per the germline V gene, CDR1 is LGHNA and CDR2 is YNFKEQ. The CDR3 reads CASSPLAGHNQPQHF. Written as DNA, the CDR3 is TGTGCCAGCAGCCCGCTGGCGGGACACAATCAGCCCCAGCATTTT.

There are many counts of this clonotype. This rearrangement joins TRBV9 to TRBJ2-3; D could derive from TRBD1 or TRBD2 (5 bases each). This CDR3 comprises 16 residues. Trimming removed 2 bases at V and 5 bases at J, with 18 bases between. The germline V gene has CDR1 SGDLS and CDR2 YYNGEE. The CDR3: CASSVMGTAFIDTQYF. The CDR3 DNA follows: TGTGCCAGCAGCGTGATGGGGACGGCTTTCATAGATACGCAGTATTTT.

This clonotype was recorded many times. The J gene is TRBJ2-1, the V gene TRBV7-2; 13 bases are a match to TRBD2. The CDR3 has 17 residues. From germline, CDR1 is SGHTA and CDR2 FQGNSA. The V and J ends lost 5 bases and 0 bases, in that order; junction bases with no gene match: 4. CDR3: CASSLGLAGSSYNEQFF. Written as DNA, the CDR3 is TGTGCCAGCAGCCTGGGACTAGCGGGAAGCTCCTACAATGAGCAGTTCTTC.

Many counts were recorded for this clonotype. The gene calls are TRBV20-1 and TRBJ2-5; no firm D call. The CDR3 is 10 amino acids. V was shortened by 6 bases and J by 5 bases, with 7 bases between the two germline ends. Germline CDR1 and CDR2: DFQATT and SNEGSKA (reference sequence). CDR3 protein: CSARTETQYF. The CDR3 nucleotides are TGCAGTGCCCGTACGGAGACCCAGTACTTC.

This clonotype was seen many times. This chain connects TRBV12-3 or TRBV12-4 to TRBJ2-1; 12 bases fit TRBD2. The CDR3 spans 16 residues. V lost 5 bases and J lost 7; bases outside the gene matches: 9. The CDR3 DNA reads as TGTGCCAGCAGTCCAAGACTAGCGGGAGCAGGTAATGAGCAGTTCTTC. It yields the protein CASSPRLAGAGNEQFF.

This clonotype was counted many times. The chain uses TRBV6-5 and TRBJ1-1; D remains unclear. The CDR3 length is 15 residues. Germline V gene data show CDR1 as MNHEY and CDR2 as SVGAGI. V lost 1 base and J 1 base, leaving 10 bases between the germline ends. The CDR3 nucleotides are TGTGCCAGCAGTTACTTGCCAGCCGAGAACACTGAAGCTTTCTTT. As protein: CASSYLPAENTEAFF.

This clonotype was seen repeatedly, ten times or more. The rearrangement links TRBV7-9 to TRBJ1-2; tentative D call: TRBD1 (6 bases). The germline V gene has CDR1 SEHNR and CDR2 FQNEAQ (reference sequence). Trimming stripped 1 base from V and 8 bases from J, with 11 bases between. This CDR3 is 13 amino acids long. CDR3 protein: CASSLGAGEGYTF. The CDR3 DNA follows: TGTGCCAGCAGCTTAGGGGCAGGGGAAGGCTACACCTTC.

The table lists this clonotype with many counts. The rearrangement links TRBV25-1 to TRBJ2-6; D tentatively reads TRBD1 or TRBD2 (5 bases each). CDR1 and CDR2 from the germline V gene are MGHDK and SYGVNS. The CDR3 runs 15 residues. The V end was cut by 3 bases, the J end by 1 base, with 7 bases between. This CDR3 is CASSEGESGANVLTF. The CDR3 nucleotides are TGTGCCAGCAGTGAGGGGGAGTCTGGGGCCAACGTCCTGACTTTC. Supplemented by reference TRBV25-1 and TRBJ2-6, the full variable domain reads EADIYQTPRYLVIGTGKKITLECSQTMGHDKMYWYQQDPGMELHLIHYSYGVNSTEKGDLSSESTVSRIRTEHFPLTLESARPSHTSQYLCASSEGESGANVLTFGAGSRLTVL.

The table lists this clonotype with many counts. This chain connects TRBV3-1 to TRBJ1-1; TRBD1 is a possible D gene (5 bases). The germline CDR1 and CDR2 sequences are LGHDT and YNNKEL (reference sequence). The CDR3 length is 14 residues. Between the trimmed V and J ends, which lost 3 bases and 5 bases, there was a span of 13 bases. The CDR3 region is CASSQGPESTEAFF. CDR3 coding DNA: TGTGCCAGCAGCCAGGGGCCAGAAAGTACTGAAGCTTTCTTT.

DNA for the CDR3: TGTGCCAGCAGCCCAGAGGGGCTAGCGGGACGGGAGACCCAGTACTTC. Residues: CASSPEGLAGRETQYF. The chain carries TRBV9 and TRBJ2-5; TRBD2 matches at 9 bases. The CDR3 is 16 amino acids. The germline V gene has CDR1 SGDLS and CDR2 YYNGEE. V lost 4 bases, J lost 5 bases, and 12 bases stayed unmatched.

This clonotype showed up many times. The rearrangement joins TRBV20-1 to TRBJ2-1; perhaps TRBD2 as D (7 bases). Deletions cut 0 bases from V and 7 bases from J, with 16 bases between. The germline gives CDR1 DFQATT, CDR2 SNEGSKA (reference sequence). CDR3 length equals 15 residues. CDR3 loop: CSARDRGGQRNEQFF. CDR3 DNA sequence: TGCAGTGCTAGAGATAGGGGGGGCCAGAGGAATGAGCAGTTCTTC.

This clonotype was seen only a few times. CDR3 region: CASSLIQGVSPLHF. For the CDR3, the DNA is TGTGCCAGCAGCCTAATACAGGGGGTTTCACCCCTCCACTTT. The rearrangement links TRBV12-3 or TRBV12-4 to TRBJ1-6, with 8 positions matching TRBD1. J gave up 9 bases and V 6 bases, and 7 bases lay outside the gene matches. This CDR3 contains 14 residues.

This clonotype was picked up many times. V is TRBV12-3 or TRBV12-4 and J is TRBJ2-1; TRBD2 is a possible D gene (6 bases). CDR3 length: 19 residues. The ends were cut back, 7 bases at V and 0 bases at J, with 25 bases in the middle. The DNA for the CDR3 is TGTGCCAGCACCCGGGGAGGAGGAATGGGGGTAAGCTCCTACAATGAGCAGTTCTTC. Its translation is CASTRGGGMGVSSYNEQFF.

Points on this clonotype: A read error may be the cause here, since a much bigger clone is one base away. The V gene is TRBV20-1, the J gene TRBJ1-4, with a tentative D call TRBD1 (5 bases). The CDR3 spans 11 residues. Germline CDR1 reads DFQATT; CDR2 reads SNEGSKA (reference sequence). The CDR3 region is CSARDVERLFF. The CDR3 DNA sequence: TGCAGTGCTCGGGACGTTGAAAGACTGTTTTTT.

The sample holds many counts of this clonotype. The rearrangement joins TRBV24-1 to TRBJ1-2; D uncertain. This CDR3 contains 13 residues. The V and J ends lost 2 bases and 2 bases respectively, with 5 bases between them. Germline V gene lookup returns CDR1 KGHDR and CDR2 SFDVKD. CDR3 sequence (DNA): TGTGCCACCAGTGATTCGATGAACTATGGCTACACCTTC. Translating it yields CATSDSMNYGYTF.

This clonotype appeared a few times. The chain combines TRBV4-1 with TRBJ1-4; unclear D gene. Trimming removed 4 bases at V and 1 base at J, with 4 bases between. The CDR3 sequence is 13 residues long. Looked up from germline, CDR1 is MGHRA and CDR2 is YSYEKL. The CDR3 loop reads CASSRETNEKLFF. In DNA, the CDR3 is TGCGCCAGCAGCCGAGAAACTAATGAAAAACTGTTTTTT.

This clonotype has at least ten counts. The genes are TRBV19 and TRBJ2-1; 10 bases match TRBD2. The V gene end was trimmed by 3 bases and the J gene end by 0 bases; junction bases not matched to a gene: 5. The CDR3 consists of 17 residues. Germline V lookup: CDR1 LNHDA, CDR2 SQIVND (reference sequence). The CDR3 loop is CASSINGLAVSYNEQFF. The CDR3 DNA reads as TGTGCCAGTAGTATCAACGGACTAGCGGTCTCCTACAATGAGCAGTTCTTC. Full variable domain (outside the CDR3, taken from reference TRBV19 and TRBJ2-1): DGGITQSPKYLFRKEGQNVTLSCEQNLNHDAMYWYRQDPGQGLRLIYYSQIVNDFQKGDIAEGYSVSREKKESFPLTVTSAQKNPTAFYLCASSINGLAVSYNEQFFGPGTRLTVL.

This chain connects TRBV24-1 to TRBJ2-3; D remains unclear. Between the trimmed V and J ends, which lost 5 bases and 4 bases, there was a span of 3 bases. This CDR3 is 11 amino acids long. Germline CDR1 is KGHDR and CDR2 is SFDVKD. This chain's CDR3 is CATSVSDTQYF. CDR3 DNA sequence: TGTGCCACCAGTGTCTCAGATACGCAGTATTTT.

Many counts were recorded for this clonotype. The J gene is TRBJ1-5, the V gene TRBV28; D is ambiguous. CDR1 and CDR2 (germline): MDHEN, SYDVKM. This CDR3 spans 15 amino acids. Trimming took 6 bases from V and 1 from J, leaving 13 bases between them. In DNA form, the CDR3 reads TGTGCCAGCAGCTACCCCGGCCGGAGCAATCAGCCCCAGCATTTT. This gives the protein CASSYPGRSNQPQHF. Full variable domain (outside the CDR3, taken from reference TRBV28 and TRBJ1-5): DVKVTQSSRYLVKRTGEKVFLECVQDMDHENMFWYRQDPGLGLRLIYFSYDVKMKEKGDIPEGYSVSREKKERFSLILESASTNQTSMYLCASSYPGRSNQPQHFGDGTRLSIL.

This clonotype was found many times. The rearrangement uses TRBV20-1 and TRBJ2-7; D perhaps matches TRBD2 (6 bases). CDR1 DFQATT and CDR2 SNEGSKA come from the germline V gene (reference sequence). With 6 bases removed from V and 5 bases from J, the gap between germline ends came to 23 bases. This CDR3 has 15 residues. The CDR3 here is CSAQSGPKVPDEQYF. The CDR3 DNA follows: TGCAGTGCCCAAAGCGGGCCCAAGGTACCGGACGAGCAGTACTTC.

This clonotype has ten or more counts. V and J are TRBV7-9 and TRBJ2-5; D unclear. The germline V gene encodes CDR1 SEHNR and CDR2 FQNEAQ (reference sequence). V was clipped by 5 bases and J by 4 bases, with 14 bases between them. CDR3 length: 14 residues. The CDR3 bases are TGTGCCAGCAGCCTACTGGGGTCCGGAGAGACCCAGTACTTC. Its translation is CASSLLGSGETQYF.

The sample holds many counts of this clonotype. This chain joins TRBV29-1 and TRBJ2-1; D perhaps matches TRBD2 (6 bases). Germline V gene sequence: CDR1 SQVTM, CDR2 ANQGSEA. The CDR3 has 13 amino acids. Trimming took off 1 base at V and 4 bases at J, with 8 bases between the two ends. This CDR3 is CSVEGGEYNEQFF. CDR3 in DNA: TGCAGCGTTGAAGGCGGGGAATACAATGAGCAGTTCTTC.

This clonotype was detected many times. The chain carries TRBV6-6 and TRBJ2-7; 8 bases fit TRBD2. Germline V CDR1 and CDR2: MNHNY, SVGAGI (reference sequence). With 4 bases clipped from V and 0 bases from J, the junction kept 8 bases outside the gene matches. The CDR3 is 16 residues long. The chain's CDR3 is CASSSSGGGSSYEQYF. The CDR3 region has the DNA TGTGCCAGCAGTTCCTCGGGGGGGGGGAGCTCCTACGAGCAGTACTTC.

J is TRBJ1-5 and V is TRBV30; maybe TRBD1 (5 bases). Germline CDR1 GTSNPN, CDR2 SVGIG (reference sequence). Trimming removed 4 bases from V and 2 bases from J, with 9 bases in between. The length of the CDR3 is 13 residues. The CDR3 region has the DNA TGTGCCTGGAATGCGGGGGGCAATCAGCCCCAGCATTTT. It translates to CAWNAGGNQPQHF.

The chain joins TRBV3-1 to TRBJ2-3, with TRBD2 identical over 14 bases. The trim removed 3 bases at V and 3 bases at J, leaving 2 bases unmatched. The CDR3 sequence is 16 residues long. Germline CDR1 reads LGHDT; CDR2 reads YNNKEL (reference sequence). CDR3 loop: CASSQTSGGATDTQYF. CDR3 nucleotide sequence: TGTGCCAGCAGCCAGACTAGCGGGGGGGCAACAGATACGCAGTATTTT.

At least ten counts were recorded for this clonotype. The rearrangement joins TRBV20-1 to TRBJ1-1; D call uncertain. With 1 base removed from V and 1 base from J, the gap between germline ends came to 10 bases. The CDR3 spans 14 residues. CDR1 is DFQATT and CDR2 is SNEGSKA in the germline V gene (reference sequence). The CDR3 sequence is CSARARVTNTEAFF. The CDR3 region has the DNA TGCAGTGCTAGAGCTAGAGTCACGAACACTGAAGCTTTCTTT.